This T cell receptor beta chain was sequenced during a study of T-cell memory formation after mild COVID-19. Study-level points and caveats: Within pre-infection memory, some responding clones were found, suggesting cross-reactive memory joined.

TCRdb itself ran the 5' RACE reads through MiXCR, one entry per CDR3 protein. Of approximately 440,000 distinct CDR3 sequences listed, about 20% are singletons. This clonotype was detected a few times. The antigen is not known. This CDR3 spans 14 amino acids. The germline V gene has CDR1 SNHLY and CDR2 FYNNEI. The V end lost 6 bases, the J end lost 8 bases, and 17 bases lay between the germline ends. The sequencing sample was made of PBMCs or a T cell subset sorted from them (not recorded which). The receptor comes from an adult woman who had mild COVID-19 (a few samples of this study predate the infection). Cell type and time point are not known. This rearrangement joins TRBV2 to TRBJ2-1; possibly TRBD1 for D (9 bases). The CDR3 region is CASSRQGGLDEQFF. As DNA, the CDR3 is TGTGCCAGCAGCCGACAGGGGGGACTAGATGAGCAGTTCTTC.